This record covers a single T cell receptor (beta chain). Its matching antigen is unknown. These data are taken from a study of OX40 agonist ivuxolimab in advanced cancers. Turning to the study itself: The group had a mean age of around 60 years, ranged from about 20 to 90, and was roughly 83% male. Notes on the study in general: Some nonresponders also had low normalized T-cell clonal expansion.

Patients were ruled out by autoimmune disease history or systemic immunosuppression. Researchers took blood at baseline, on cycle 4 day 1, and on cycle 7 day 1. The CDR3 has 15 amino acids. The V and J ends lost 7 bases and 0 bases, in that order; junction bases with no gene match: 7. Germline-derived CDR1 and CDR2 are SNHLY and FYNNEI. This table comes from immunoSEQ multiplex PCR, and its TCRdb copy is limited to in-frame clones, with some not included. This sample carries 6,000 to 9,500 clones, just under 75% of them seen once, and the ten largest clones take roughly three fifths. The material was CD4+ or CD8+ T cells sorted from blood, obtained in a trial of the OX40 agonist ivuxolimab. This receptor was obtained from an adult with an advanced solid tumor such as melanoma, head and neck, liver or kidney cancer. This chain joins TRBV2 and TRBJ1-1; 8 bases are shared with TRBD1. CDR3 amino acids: CASTRTGGVNTEAFF. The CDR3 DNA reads TGTGCCAGCACCCGAACAGGGGGGGTGAACACTGAAGCTTTCTTT.